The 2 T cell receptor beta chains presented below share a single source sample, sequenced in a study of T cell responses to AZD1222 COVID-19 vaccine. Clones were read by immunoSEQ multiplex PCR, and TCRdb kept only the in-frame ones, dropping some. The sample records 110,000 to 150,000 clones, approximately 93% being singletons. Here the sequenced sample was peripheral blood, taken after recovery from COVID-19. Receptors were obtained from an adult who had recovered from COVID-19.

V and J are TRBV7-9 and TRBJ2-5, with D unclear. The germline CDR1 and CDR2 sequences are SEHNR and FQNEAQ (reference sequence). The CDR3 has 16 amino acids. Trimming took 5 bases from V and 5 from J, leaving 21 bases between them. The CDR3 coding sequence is TGTGCCAGCAGCCTCCCCTTACCGGTCGGCACGGAGACCCAGTACTTC. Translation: CASSLPLPVGTETQYF.

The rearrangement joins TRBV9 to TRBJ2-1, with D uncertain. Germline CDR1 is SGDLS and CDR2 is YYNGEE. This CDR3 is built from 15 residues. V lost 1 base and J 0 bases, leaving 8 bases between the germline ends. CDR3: CASSVNPSSYNEQFF. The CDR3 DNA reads TGTGCCAGCAGCGTAAATCCTAGCTCCTACAATGAGCAGTTCTTC. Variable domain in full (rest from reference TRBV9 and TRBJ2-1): DSGVTQTPKHLITATGQRVTLRCSPRSGDLSVYWYQQSLDQGLQFLIQYYNGEERAKGNILERFSAQQFPDLHSELNLSSLELGDSALYFCASSVNPSSYNEQFFGPGTRLTVL.